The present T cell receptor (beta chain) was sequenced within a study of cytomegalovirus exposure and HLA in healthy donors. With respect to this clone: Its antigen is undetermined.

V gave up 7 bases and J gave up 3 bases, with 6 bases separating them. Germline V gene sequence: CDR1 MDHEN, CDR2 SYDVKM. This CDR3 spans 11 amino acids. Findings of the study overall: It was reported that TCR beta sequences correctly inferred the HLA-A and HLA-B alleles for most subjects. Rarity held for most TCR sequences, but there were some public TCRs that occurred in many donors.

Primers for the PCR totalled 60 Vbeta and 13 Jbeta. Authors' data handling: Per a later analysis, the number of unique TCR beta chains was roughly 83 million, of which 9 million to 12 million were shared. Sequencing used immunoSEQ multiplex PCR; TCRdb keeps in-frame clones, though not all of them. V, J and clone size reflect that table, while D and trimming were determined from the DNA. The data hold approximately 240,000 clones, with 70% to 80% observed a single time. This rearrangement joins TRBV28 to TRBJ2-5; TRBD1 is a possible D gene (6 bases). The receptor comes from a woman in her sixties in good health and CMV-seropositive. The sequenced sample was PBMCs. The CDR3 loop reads CASTGEETQYF. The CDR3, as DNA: TGTGCCAGCACAGGGGAAGAGACCCAGTACTTC. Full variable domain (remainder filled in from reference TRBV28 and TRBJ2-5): DVKVTQSSRYLVKRTGEKVFLECVQDMDHENMFWYRQDPGLGLRLIYFSYDVKMKEKGDIPEGYSVSREKKERFSLILESASTNQTSMYLCASTGEETQYFGPGTRLLVL.